A selection of T cell receptor beta chains follows, all from one sample in a study of cytomegalovirus exposure and HLA in healthy donors. Only in-frame clones appear in the TCRdb table, and some are missing; sequencing was by immunoSEQ multiplex PCR. The sample gives about 160,000 clones, less than 90% of which show up once; over 1.5% is in the top ten. Sequencing used PBMCs. The receptors stem from a woman younger than 35 in good health and CMV-seronegative. Each CDR3 is given with its conserved first and last residue. Fields, in order: V gene, J gene, clone size, D gene, CDR3 protein, CDR3 DNA. D genes are given only for firm matches. Size values are once, few and many counts, or a class for expanded clones, and some rows have none.

v_gene: TRBV2; j_gene: TRBJ2-7; abundance: NA; d_gene: TRBD1; CDR3aa: CASSLAGGNGYEQYF; CDR3nt: TGTGCCAGCAGCCTTGCAGGGGGAAACGGCTACGAGCAGTACTTC
v_gene: TRBV28; j_gene: TRBJ1-5; abundance: NA; d_gene: NA; CDR3aa: CASSFEETGQPQHF; CDR3nt: TGTGCCAGCAGTTTTGAAGAGACAGGCCAGCCCCAGCATTTT
v_gene: TRBV6-6; j_gene: TRBJ2-5; abundance: once; d_gene: TRBD2; CDR3aa: CASSPRTSGEQETQYF; CDR3nt: TGTGCCAGCAGTCCCCGGACTAGCGGGGAACAAGAGACCCAGTACTTC
v_gene: TRBV2; j_gene: TRBJ1-2; abundance: NA; d_gene: NA; CDR3aa: CASARGRGYTF; CDR3nt: TGTGCCAGCGCCAGAGGGAGGGGCTACACCTTC
v_gene: TRBV6-1; j_gene: TRBJ2-1; abundance: NA; d_gene: TRBD2; CDR3aa: CASSALTSGNGYEQFF; CDR3nt: TGTGCCAGCAGTGCCCTAACTAGCGGGAACGGGTATGAGCAGTTCTTC
v_gene: TRBV10-3; j_gene: TRBJ2-7; abundance: NA; d_gene: TRBD1; CDR3aa: CAISEEGGVLYEQYF; CDR3nt: TGTGCCATCAGTGAAGAAGGGGGCGTATTATACGAGCAGTACTTC
v_gene: TRBV7-8; j_gene: TRBJ2-1; abundance: NA; d_gene: NA; CDR3aa: CASSQEGGRQAEQFF; CDR3nt: TGTGCCAGCAGCCAGGAAGGGGGTCGGCAGGCAGAGCAGTTCTTC
v_gene: TRBV11-3; j_gene: TRBJ2-1; abundance: NA; d_gene: TRBD2; CDR3aa: CASSLGVGRGGGEQFF; CDR3nt: TGTGCCAGCAGCTTAGGAGTGGGGCGGGGGGGCGGTGAGCAGTTCTTC
v_gene: TRBV7-9; j_gene: TRBJ1-2; abundance: NA; d_gene: NA; CDR3aa: CASPTSGREYGYTF; CDR3nt: TGTGCCAGCCCCACCTCCGGGAGGGAGTATGGCTACACCTTC
v_gene: TRBV23-1; j_gene: TRBJ1-5; abundance: NA; d_gene: TRBD1; CDR3aa: CASSPPSQNVQGESNQPQHF; CDR3nt: TGCGCCAGCAGCCCGCCCAGTCAAAACGTTCAGGGGGAGAGCAATCAGCCCCAGCATTTT
v_gene: TRBV9; j_gene: TRBJ2-5; abundance: NA; d_gene: TRBD2; CDR3aa: CASSAQGGGLADQETQYF; CDR3nt: TGTGCCAGCAGCGCCCAGGGTGGGGGACTAGCGGACCAAGAGACCCAGTACTTC
v_gene: TRBV6-5; j_gene: TRBJ2-5; abundance: NA; d_gene: TRBD2; CDR3aa: CASSSQLAGGETQYF; CDR3nt: TGTGCCAGCAGTTCCCAACTAGCGGGGGGGGAGACCCAGTACTTC
v_gene: TRBV5-4; j_gene: TRBJ1-1; abundance: NA; d_gene: NA; CDR3aa: CARGGYWRYLSGTEAFF; CDR3nt: TGTGCCAGGGGGGGGTATTGGCGATACCTTTCTGGCACTGAAGCTTTCTTT
v_gene: TRBV19; j_gene: TRBJ1-2; abundance: NA; d_gene: NA; CDR3aa: CASSPNTEEGILYGYTF; CDR3nt: TGTGCCAGTAGTCCGAATACCGAGGAAGGCATCCTCTATGGCTACACCTTC
v_gene: TRBV27; j_gene: TRBJ2-1; abundance: NA; d_gene: TRBD1; CDR3aa: CASSPLTGHHNEQFF; CDR3nt: TGTGCCAGCAGTCCTCTGACAGGGCACCACAATGAGCAGTTCTTC
v_gene: TRBV6-5; j_gene: TRBJ2-1; abundance: NA; d_gene: TRBD2; CDR3aa: CASRAGLTETEQFF; CDR3nt: TGTGCCAGCAGAGCGGGACTCACGGAGACGGAGCAGTTCTTC
v_gene: TRBV9; j_gene: TRBJ1-3; abundance: NA; d_gene: NA; CDR3aa: CASSVGEAGNTIYF; CDR3nt: TGTGCCAGCAGCGTCGGGGAAGCTGGAAACACCATATATTTT
v_gene: TRBV7-9; j_gene: TRBJ2-3; abundance: NA; d_gene: TRBD2; CDR3aa: CASSPWEGLGGSDTQYF; CDR3nt: TGTGCCAGCAGCCCTTGGGAGGGACTAGGTGGGTCAGATACGCAGTATTTT
v_gene: TRBV28; j_gene: TRBJ1-5; abundance: NA; d_gene: NA; CDR3aa: CASTVLDMSLLNQPQHF; CDR3nt: TGTGCCAGCACCGTCCTTGACATGAGCCTGCTAAATCAGCCCCAGCATTTT
v_gene: TRBV5-1; j_gene: TRBJ2-4; abundance: NA; d_gene: NA; CDR3aa: CASSLDSLAKNIQYF; CDR3nt: TGCGCCAGCAGCTTGGATAGTCTAGCCAAAAACATTCAGTACTTC
v_gene: TRBV5-5; j_gene: TRBJ1-1; abundance: NA; d_gene: TRBD1; CDR3aa: CASSAGTGKGRTEAFF; CDR3nt: TGTGCCAGCAGCGCAGGGACAGGGAAGGGGCGAACTGAAGCTTTCTTT
v_gene: TRBV7-9; j_gene: TRBJ2-1; abundance: NA; d_gene: NA; CDR3aa: CASSLPGTAGNEQFF; CDR3nt: TGTGCCAGCAGCTTACCAGGGACTGCTGGGAATGAGCAGTTCTTC
v_gene: TRBV9; j_gene: TRBJ2-5; abundance: NA; d_gene: NA; CDR3aa: CASSTHSRQETQYF; CDR3nt: TGTGCCAGCAGCACCCATAGCCGGCAAGAGACCCAGTACTTC
v_gene: TRBV28; j_gene: TRBJ1-2; abundance: NA; d_gene: NA; CDR3aa: CASSRTDNYGYTF; CDR3nt: TGTGCCAGCAGCCGGACTGATAACTATGGCTACACCTTC
v_gene: TRBV2; j_gene: TRBJ1-1; abundance: NA; d_gene: NA; CDR3aa: CASTGAQGTEAFF; CDR3nt: TGTGCCAGCACCGGCGCGCAGGGCACTGAAGCTTTCTTT
v_gene: TRBV28; j_gene: TRBJ2-7; abundance: NA; d_gene: NA; CDR3aa: CASSPPVYEQYF; CDR3nt: TGTGCCAGCAGCCCTCCCGTCTACGAGCAGTACTTC
v_gene: TRBV7-9; j_gene: TRBJ1-2; abundance: NA; d_gene: NA; CDR3aa: CASSSKKQVVLNGYTF; CDR3nt: TGTGCCAGCAGCTCCAAAAAACAGGTTGTCTTAAATGGCTACACCTTC
v_gene: TRBV5-4; j_gene: TRBJ1-2; abundance: NA; d_gene: NA; CDR3aa: CASSSVVGAIVYGYTF; CDR3nt: TGTGCCAGCAGCTCGGTCGTGGGGGCTATAGTATATGGCTACACCTTC
v_gene: TRBV9; j_gene: TRBJ2-1; abundance: NA; d_gene: TRBD2; CDR3aa: CASTGGSGAYNEQFF; CDR3nt: TGTGCCAGCACGGGGGGTAGCGGGGCCTACAATGAGCAGTTCTTC
v_gene: TRBV7-2; j_gene: TRBJ2-7; abundance: NA; d_gene: TRBD2; CDR3aa: CASSTSGTTSYEQYF; CDR3nt: TGTGCCAGCAGCACGTCCGGGACTACCTCCTACGAGCAGTACTTC
v_gene: TRBV28; j_gene: TRBJ1-2; abundance: NA; d_gene: TRBD1; CDR3aa: CASSSQGMNYGYTF; CDR3nt: TGTGCCAGCAGTTCACAGGGGATGAACTATGGCTACACCTTC
v_gene: TRBV29-1; j_gene: TRBJ2-1; abundance: NA; d_gene: NA; CDR3aa: CSVKGTLSSNEQFF; CDR3nt: TGCAGCGTTAAGGGGACACTCTCTTCGAATGAGCAGTTCTTC
v_gene: TRBV9; j_gene: TRBJ2-5; abundance: NA; d_gene: TRBD2; CDR3aa: CASSPNSGRIQETQYF; CDR3nt: TGTGCCAGCAGCCCCAATAGCGGGAGGATCCAAGAGACCCAGTACTTC
v_gene: TRBV7-2; j_gene: TRBJ2-1; abundance: once; d_gene: NA; CDR3aa: CASSSGSYNEQFF; CDR3nt: TGTGCCAGCAGCAGCGGTAGCTACAATGAGCAGTTCTTC
v_gene: TRBV5-1; j_gene: TRBJ2-5; abundance: NA; d_gene: NA; CDR3aa: CASYHGGTQETQYF; CDR3nt: TGCGCCAGCTACCACGGAGGGACCCAAGAGACCCAGTACTTC
v_gene: TRBV7-9; j_gene: TRBJ1-5; abundance: NA; d_gene: NA; CDR3aa: CASIWGQLYQPQHF; CDR3nt: TGTGCCAGCATTTGGGGACAACTATATCAGCCCCAGCATTTT
v_gene: TRBV6-6; j_gene: TRBJ2-7; abundance: NA; d_gene: TRBD2; CDR3aa: CASKRQSGAYEQYF; CDR3nt: TGTGCCAGCAAAAGACAGAGCGGGGCCTACGAGCAGTACTTC
v_gene: TRBV29-1; j_gene: TRBJ2-2; abundance: NA; d_gene: TRBD2; CDR3aa: CNCSGGNGELFF; CDR3nt: TGCAACTGTAGCGGGGGCAACGGGGAGCTGTTTTTT
v_gene: TRBV19; j_gene: TRBJ1-1; abundance: NA; d_gene: NA; CDR3aa: CASRYGRSNTEAFF; CDR3nt: TGTGCCAGTAGATATGGCAGGTCGAACACTGAAGCTTTCTTT
v_gene: TRBV6-1; j_gene: TRBJ1-2; abundance: NA; d_gene: NA; CDR3aa: CASSENREGFYGYTF; CDR3nt: TGTGCCAGCAGTGAAAATCGAGAGGGTTTCTATGGCTACACCTTC
v_gene: TRBV7-2; j_gene: TRBJ2-7; abundance: NA; d_gene: NA; CDR3aa: CASSSGNAEQYF; CDR3nt: TGTGCCAGCAGCTCGGGAAATGCAGAGCAGTACTTC
v_gene: TRBV2; j_gene: TRBJ1-3; abundance: NA; d_gene: TRBD1; CDR3aa: CASRTGGTLSGNTIYF; CDR3nt: TGTGCCAGCAGGACAGGGGGTACCCTTTCTGGAAACACCATATATTTT
v_gene: TRBV9; j_gene: TRBJ2-3; abundance: NA; d_gene: NA; CDR3aa: CASSVGATSTDTQYF; CDR3nt: TGTGCCAGCAGCGTGGGGGCGACTAGCACAGATACGCAGTATTTT